One sample yielded the 24 T cell receptor beta chains listed below, sequenced in a study of control samples from healthy donors and cancer patients. Clones were read by immunoSEQ multiplex PCR, and TCRdb kept only the in-frame ones, dropping some. In the table there are over 100,000 clones, approximately 88% of which are singletons. The sequenced material came from blood. These receptors were obtained from a man between 40 and 49 years old in good health.

V and J are TRBV29-1 and TRBJ2-7, with TRBD2 as a possible D gene (6 bases). Trimming shortened V by 4 bases and J by 3 bases, and 10 bases separated the two germline ends. This CDR3 is built from 12 residues. Germline V gives CDR1 SQVTM, CDR2 ANQGSEA. The CDR3: CSVARTNYEQYF. In DNA form, the CDR3 reads TGCAGCGTTGCCCGGACTAACTACGAGCAGTACTTC.

The chain joins TRBV5-5 to TRBJ2-2; no clear D gene. Deletions cut 1 base from V and 6 bases from J, with 10 bases between. The CDR3 consists of 14 residues. Germline assignment: CDR1 SGHKS and CDR2 YYEKEE (reference sequence). The CDR3 is CASSLITLAGELFF. The CDR3 DNA reads TGTGCCAGCAGCTTGATTACCCTCGCCGGGGAGCTGTTTTTT.

The CDR3 region has the DNA TGTGCCAGCAGCTCCGGACTAGCGGGGTTCACAGATACGCAGTATTTT. Translation: CASSSGLAGFTDTQYF. This chain connects TRBV7-3 to TRBJ2-3, with 12 bases lining up with TRBD2. Looked up from germline, CDR1 is SGHTA and CDR2 is FQGTGA. V shed 4 bases, J shed 2 bases, and the junction held 4 bases outside the gene matches. This CDR3 has 16 residues. Based on the CDR3 plus reference TRBV7-3 and TRBJ2-3, the full variable domain is GAGVSQTPSNKVTEKGKYVELRCDPISGHTALYWYRQSLGQGPEFLIYFQGTGAADDSGLPNDRFFAVRPEGSVSTLKIQRTERGDSAVYLCASSSGLAGFTDTQYFGPGTRLTVL.

V is TRBV5-6 and J is TRBJ2-1; D is uncertain. The length of the CDR3 is 12 residues. Germline-derived CDR1 and CDR2 are SGHDT and YYEEEE. Trimming stripped 4 bases from V and 9 bases from J, with 11 bases between. CDR3 loop: CASSPDDREQFF. CDR3 DNA sequence: TGTGCCAGCAGCCCAGACGATCGTGAGCAGTTCTTC.

The chain joins TRBV30 to TRBJ1-1, with a possible D match to TRBD1 (5 bases). Germline V CDR1 and CDR2: GTSNPN, SVGIG (reference sequence). Trimming pared 3 bases from V and 0 bases from J, leaving 8 bases between. The CDR3 runs to 13 residues. The CDR3 is CAWRRGLNTEAFF. Here the CDR3 DNA reads TGTGCCTGGAGAAGGGGCCTGAACACTGAAGCTTTCTTT.

The rearrangement joins TRBV25-1 to TRBJ1-6; D is ambiguous. Trimming cost V 1 base and J 15 bases, with 13 bases left between them. Germline-derived CDR1 and CDR2 are MGHDK and SYGVNS. The CDR3 loop spans 13 amino acids. The CDR3 here is CASSEFEAFHLHF. The CDR3 DNA follows: TGTGCCAGCAGTGAATTCGAGGCGTTCCACCTCCACTTT.

CDR3 nucleotide sequence: TGCGCCAGCAGCCTGGCGCCAGGGGCGAACCAAGAGACCCAGTACTTC. It translates to CASSLAPGANQETQYF. The gene calls are TRBV5-1 and TRBJ2-5; D is perhaps TRBD1 (6 bases). V was clipped by 4 bases and J by 0 bases, with 16 bases between them. CDR3 length: 16 amino acids. Germline assignment: CDR1 SGHRS and CDR2 YFSETQ.

This sequence joins TRBV4-3 and TRBJ2-7; 9 positions agree with TRBD1. The germline V gene has CDR1 LGHNA and CDR2 YSLEER. V trimming: 0 bases; J trimming: 6 bases; junction bases outside the gene matches: 6. The CDR3 contains 15 residues. CDR3 amino acids: CASSQDTGQGSEQYF. CDR3 nucleotides: TGCGCCAGCAGCCAAGATACTGGACAGGGGAGCGAGCAGTACTTC.

V is TRBV4-3 and J is TRBJ1-2; the match to TRBD1 covers 7 bases. Germline CDR1 reads LGHNA; CDR2 reads YSLEER. J lost 3 bases, V lost 4 bases, and 8 bases had no gene match. The CDR3 has 15 residues. For the CDR3, the DNA is TGCGCCAGCAGCCTTAGGGGGCTGGGGGACTATGGCTACACCTTC. The encoded protein is CASSLRGLGDYGYTF.

The rearrangement uses TRBV19 and TRBJ1-3, with TRBD1 as a possible D gene (5 bases). CDR3 length equals 13 residues. Germline assignment: CDR1 LNHDA and CDR2 SQIVND (reference sequence). The V end was cut by 4 bases, the J end by 1 base, with 5 bases between. CDR3 residues: CASSTGSGNTIYF. The CDR3 DNA follows: TGTGCCAGTAGTACAGGGTCTGGAAACACCATATATTTT. Supplemented by reference TRBV19 and TRBJ1-3, the full variable domain reads DGGITQSPKYLFRKEGQNVTLSCEQNLNHDAMYWYRQDPGQGLRLIYYSQIVNDFQKGDIAEGYSVSREKKESFPLTVTSAQKNPTAFYLCASSTGSGNTIYFGEGSWLTVV.

V and J are TRBV10-3 and TRBJ1-6; no clear D gene. Germline V gene lookup returns CDR1 ENHRY and CDR2 SYGVKD. Trimming took 6 bases from V and 4 from J, leaving 7 bases between them. The CDR3 is 13 residues long. CDR3 protein: CAIRDDYNSPLHF. Here the CDR3 DNA reads TGTGCCATCAGGGATGATTATAATTCACCCCTCCACTTT.

This clone was counted once. V usage is TRBV19 and J usage is TRBJ1-3; the D gene is possibly TRBD1 (6 bases). The ends were cut back, 5 bases at V and 0 bases at J, with 8 bases in the middle. The CDR3 has 14 amino acids. The germline gives CDR1 LNHDA, CDR2 SQIVND (reference sequence). The DNA of the CDR3 is TGTGCCAGTAGTGTGACAGGCTCTGGAAACACCATATATTTT. As protein: CASSVTGSGNTIYF.

The V call is TRBV7-8, the J call TRBJ1-3, with D hard to call. Germline-derived CDR1 and CDR2 are SGHVS and FQNEAQ. The CDR3 consists of 15 residues. Trimming left V 1 base short and J 0 bases short, with 7 bases between. The DNA for the CDR3 is TGTGCCAGCAGCTTAGAACTTTTCTCTGGAAACACCATATATTTT. It encodes CASSLELFSGNTIYF. Drawing the rest from reference TRBV7-8 and TRBJ1-3, the complete variable domain is GAGVSQSPRYKVAKRGQDVALRCDPISGHVSLFWYQQALGQGPEFLTYFQNEAQLDKSGLPSDRFFAERPEGSVSTLKIQRTQQEDSAVYLCASSLELFSGNTIYFGEGSWLTVV.

This clone has only one observation. This sequence joins TRBV9 and TRBJ2-7, with D unclear. The V gene lost 3 bases and the J gene lost 3 bases, with 10 bases spanning the gap. The CDR3 is made up of 13 amino acids. Germline V gene lookup returns CDR1 SGDLS and CDR2 YYNGEE. CDR3 amino acids: CASSAQPLYEQYF. The CDR3 DNA is TGTGCCAGCAGCGCCCAACCCCTCTACGAGCAGTACTTC.

The rearrangement links TRBV10-3 to TRBJ1-1; D gene ambiguous. The CDR3 is 14 amino acids. The germline V gene encodes CDR1 ENHRY and CDR2 SYGVKD. V shed 2 bases and J shed 5 bases, with 12 bases lying between them. CDR3 protein: CAISEAQEGTEAFF. CDR3 sequence (DNA): TGTGCCATCAGTGAGGCGCAGGAAGGGACTGAAGCTTTCTTT.

The chain combines TRBV6-5 with TRBJ1-2, with D perhaps matching TRBD1 (5 bases). Per the germline V gene, CDR1 is MNHEY and CDR2 is SVGAGI. The CDR3 consists of 14 residues. V lost 0 bases and J 7 bases, leaving 12 bases between the germline ends. CDR3 in amino acids: CASSYSPQGFGYTF. Here the CDR3 DNA reads TGTGCCAGCAGTTACTCTCCTCAGGGTTTTGGCTACACCTTC.

The chain is built from TRBV5-8 and TRBJ2-3, with 7 bases identical to TRBD2. The CDR3 has 14 residues. The germline V gene has CDR1 SGHTS and CDR2 YDEGEE. V was pared by 2 bases and J by 4 bases, with 4 bases of the junction left unmatched. In nucleotides, the CDR3 is TGTGCCAGCAGCTTTGCGGGGGTACCAGATACGCAGTATTTT. This gives the protein CASSFAGVPDTQYF.

V usage is TRBV7-9 and J usage is TRBJ1-1; 8 bases fit TRBD1. The germline gives CDR1 SEHNR, CDR2 FQNEAQ (reference sequence). CDR3 size: 14 residues. With V trimmed by 3 bases and J by 5 bases, 5 bases remained unmatched. CDR3 bases: TGTGCCAGCAGCTTTGGACAGGGTAGAACTGAAGCTTTCTTT. Translating gives CASSFGQGRTEAFF.

The CDR3 sequence is CASSYDSMNTEAFF. The CDR3 region has the DNA TGTGCCAGCAGTTACGACAGCATGAACACTGAAGCTTTCTTT. The rearrangement uses TRBV6-5 and TRBJ1-1, with D perhaps TRBD1 (5 bases). Germline V CDR1 and CDR2: MNHEY, SVGAGI. V lost 2 bases and J lost 0, with 7 bases in between. The CDR3 sequence is 14 residues long.

The rearrangement uses TRBV12-5 and TRBJ2-3; 10 bases align to TRBD2. J lost 3 bases, V lost 7 bases, and 4 bases had no gene match. The CDR3 loop spans 14 amino acids. Germline values: CDR1 LGHNT, CDR2 FRNRAP. In DNA, the CDR3 is TGTGCTAGTGCCTCGGGACTAGCGACAGATACGCAGTATTTT. Translated: CASASGLATDTQYF.

There are a few counts of this clone. The chain combines TRBV5-6 with TRBJ1-2; D is ambiguous. Between the trimmed V and J ends, which lost 1 base and 8 bases, there was a span of 12 bases. Germline V gene lookup returns CDR1 SGHDT and CDR2 YYEEEE. The CDR3 has 13 residues. CDR3: CASSLRGPRGYTF. The CDR3 DNA is TGTGCCAGCAGCTTGCGGGGTCCCAGGGGCTACACCTTC.

J is TRBJ1-3 and V is TRBV6-5, with TRBD1 matching over 7 bases. Germline trimming cut 6 bases from V and 1 base from J; bases unmatched to any gene: 6. Germline V CDR1 and CDR2: MNHEY, SVGAGI. The CDR3 length is 15 residues. This CDR3 is CASSVHRGSGNTIYF. As DNA, the CDR3 is TGTGCCAGCAGCGTACACAGGGGATCTGGAAACACCATATATTTT.

The chain couples TRBV5-8 to TRBJ1-1; the D gene is possibly TRBD1 (5 bases). CDR3 length: 11 amino acids. Trimming removed 3 bases from V and 8 bases from J, with 8 bases in between. Germline V gene data show CDR1 as SGHTS and CDR2 as YDEGEE. The chain's CDR3 is CASSWGWEAFF. As DNA, the CDR3 is TGTGCCAGCAGCTGGGGCTGGGAAGCTTTCTTT.

The chain uses TRBV7-9 and TRBJ1-4; D may be TRBD1 (5 bases). The V gene lost 4 bases and the J gene lost 8 bases, with 17 bases spanning the gap. Germline loops: CDR1 SEHNR, CDR2 FQNEAQ (reference sequence). The CDR3 length is 15 residues. The CDR3 here is CASSSTGTVSEKLFF. CDR3 nucleotide sequence: TGTGCCAGCAGCTCAACCGGGACCGTAAGCGAAAAACTGTTTTTT.